The 11 T cell receptor beta chains reported below all come from one sample, sequenced in a study of tumor-infiltrating lymphocytes in glioblastoma multiforme. Three nested ARM-PCR rounds with V-beta and C-beta primers built TCRB libraries. TCRdb re-derived calls from the multiplex PCR reads in MiXCR, one entry per CDR3 protein. Altogether approximately 15,000 distinct CDR3 sequences are present, 70% to 75% being singletons, with the ten largest covering just under 50%. Material: brain tumor tissue. Receptors originate from a male donor with glioblastoma.

The chain uses TRBV10-3 and TRBJ2-1; 7 bases match TRBD2. V was pared by 0 bases and J by 6 bases, with 32 bases of the junction left unmatched. The CDR3 loop spans 24 amino acids. Germline-derived CDR1 and CDR2 are ENHRY and SYGVKD. The chain's CDR3 is CAISESFFYPASGVSNERLNEQFF. The CDR3 DNA is TGTGCCATCAGTGAGTCCTTTTTCTATCCGGCTAGCGGAGTATCGAACGAACGACTCAATGAGCAGTTCTTC.

J is TRBJ2-1 and V is TRBV11-2; no definite D call. V shed 0 bases and J shed 12 bases, with 18 bases lying between them. The germline CDR1 and CDR2 sequences are SGHAT and FQNNGV. The CDR3 contains 15 residues. CDR3 nucleotide sequence: TGTGCCAGCAGCTTAGAGGTTAACTCCTACAATAGGCAGTTCTTC. Its protein product is CASSLEVNSYNRQFF.

With regard to this clonotype: The junction departs from the called germline gene at one end, perhaps through a read error. This chain joins TRBV11-3 and TRBJ2-7; perhaps TRBD1 as D (6 bases). Germline V gene data show CDR1 as SGHNT and CDR2 as YENEEA. This CDR3 spans 14 amino acids. The DNA for the CDR3 is TGTGCCAGCAGCTTAGGGACAGTTGGGCAAAAGCAGCACTTC. As protein: CASSLGTVGQKQHF.

This chain links TRBV6-1 with TRBJ2-7; the match to TRBD1 covers 10 bases. CDR1 and CDR2 (germline): MNHNS, SASEGT. The CDR3 has 13 amino acids. V lost 7 bases to trimming and J lost 10 bases; unmatched junction nucleotides: 10. DNA for the CDR3: TGTGCCAGCACCGGGACAGGGGTATCTTTACAGTACTTC. Protein product: CASTGTGVSLQYF.

The chain recombines TRBV7-8 with TRBJ1-1, with 10 bases that match TRBD1. Germline values: CDR1 SGHVS, CDR2 FQNEAQ. The CDR3 loop spans 14 amino acids. V was pared by 5 bases and J by 7 bases, with 7 bases of the junction left unmatched. CDR3 in amino acids: CASSKTGGVSEAFF. CDR3 nucleotide sequence: TGTGCCAGCAGCAAGACAGGGGGCGTCAGTGAAGCTTTCTTT. Based on the CDR3 plus reference TRBV7-8 and TRBJ1-1, the full variable domain is GAGVSQSPRYKVAKRGQDVALRCDPISGHVSLFWYQQALGQGPEFLTYFQNEAQLDKSGLPSDRFFAERPEGSVSTLKIQRTQQEDSAVYLCASSKTGGVSEAFFGQGTRLTVV.

By share, this clonotype ranks as large. The chain links TRBV20-1 to TRBJ2-1, with D perhaps TRBD1 (5 bases). CDR1 and CDR2 from the germline V gene are DFQATT and SNEGSKA (reference sequence). CDR3 size: 14 residues. Trimming took off 0 bases at V and 8 bases at J, with 14 bases between the two ends. CDR3 sequence (DNA): TGCAGTGCTAGAGATGAGGCAGGGCTGTATGAGCAGTTCTTC. Its translation: CSARDEAGLYEQFF.

Of note for this clonotype: The CDR3 does not end in the conserved phenylalanine or tryptophan, so this is likely a read error. The chain is built from TRBV5-5 and TRBJ2-5; D is undetermined. CDR3 size: 12 residues. Germline assignment: CDR1 SGHKS and CDR2 YYEKEE (reference sequence). The CDR3 nucleotides read TGTGCCATCAGCTTGGTGGGCGAGACCCAGTACCTC. Translation: CAISLVGETQYL.

By share, this clonotype counts as medium-sized. This chain uses TRBV6-6 with TRBJ2-1; 10 bases line up with TRBD1. Trimming took 5 bases from V and 6 from J; bases not matched to a gene: 10. CDR1 and CDR2 (germline): MNHNY, SVGAGI (reference sequence). The CDR3 sequence is 16 residues long. CDR3 DNA: TGTGCCAGCAGTCCCACGACAGGGGGCTCGTCCAATGAGCAGTTCTTC. Translated, it gives CASSPTTGGSSNEQFF.

The rearrangement joins TRBV28 to TRBJ2-2; D perhaps matches TRBD1 (7 bases). Trimming removed 7 bases from V and 17 bases from J, with 29 bases in between. CDR3 length: 15 residues. The germline CDR1 and CDR2 sequences are MDHEN and SYDVKM. This CDR3 is CASNMQGGRTGSRFF. In nucleotides, the CDR3 is TGTGCCAGCAATATGCAGGGGGGTCGCACCGGGAGCCGTTTTTTT.

With respect to this clonotype: Germline and junction disagree at one end, which may indicate a read error. The chain combines TRBV11-2 with TRBJ1-3; a weak D match, TRBD1 (6 bases). Germline CDR1 and CDR2: SGHAT and FQNNGV. The length of the CDR3 is 19 residues. The CDR3 bases are TGTGCCAGCAGCTTAGGACAGGACGTAACCCGACTCTCTGGAAACACCGTATATTTT. Protein: CASSLGQDVTRLSGNTVYF.

This chain links TRBV20-1 with TRBJ2-7, with TRBD2 identical over 13 bases. TRBJ2-3 matches the DNA end more closely, so the J call is doubtful. CDR3 length: 18 amino acids. The germline V gene encodes CDR1 DFQATT and CDR2 SNEGSKA (reference sequence). In DNA, the CDR3 is TGCAGTGCTAGAGGGACTAGCGGGGGTAGAGGGAGCACAGATACGCAGTATTTT. This translates into CSARGTSGGRGSTDTQYF.